The T cell receptor beta chain described here comes from a study of post-analysis software for immune sequencing data (dated by TCRdb to the mid-2010s). About the study as a whole: The recorded disease courses included relapsing-remitting, secondary progressive and progressive-relapsing multiple sclerosis, and some patients had no subtype annotation. The patient repertoires were compared against 11 previously published healthy control repertoires obtained from donors aged roughly 6 to 28 years. A subset of samples was prepared in parallel using single-end sample barcoding, then pooled and co-amplified after Illumina adapter ligation.

The CDR3 sequence holds 14 residues, the cysteine and phenylalanine included. Only CDR3 DNA remains: 42 bases, in frame from the first base. A distance of 15 bases separates the germline ends of V and J, which lose 7 bases and 2 bases respectively. CDR1 and CDR2 (MNHNS, SASEGT) derive from the germline V gene. The receptor library was made with PCR. The listed sequencing device is Illumina HiSeq 2500. To reduce PCR and sequencing biases, unique molecular identifiers were incorporated into the TCR beta cDNA libraries. Per 1 to 10 million input T cells, 500,000 or so cDNA molecules were obtained, such that each molecule approximated one T cell. The same protocol used for the earlier healthy control dataset was applied to prepare and sequence the patient libraries. Within a given batch, samples were prepared together, multiplexed and sequenced on the same HiSeq lane. The authors processed their data as follows. Raw barcoded reads were processed with MIGEC, discarding single-read molecular identifier groups before consensus assembly and CDR3 extraction. VDJtools was used for post-analysis of the clonotype tables, with diversity normalized by down-sampling every dataset to the smallest sample size. In repertoire overlap clustering, CDR3 amino acid sequences, but not nucleotide sequences, were matched to correct batch-related cross-sample contamination. TCRdb itself trimmed the public reads at Q25 with fastp, ran MiXCR and retained productive beta chains. For every CDR3 protein sequence, its rows merge into one entry that carries the most common genes and DNA. What appears here as the V and J calls and clone size reflects TCRdb's work, not the paper's. This sample gives about 200,000 distinct CDR3 sequences in total; approximately 30% of them show up just once. In total, the top ten clones hold roughly 3.4% of the sample.

The investigation overall reported the following: Several TRBV segments, including TRBV5-6, TRBV5-1 and TRBV20-1, were significantly more frequent in patients than controls. When samples were clustered directly using the F measure, samples prepared in the same batch co-clustered strongly, which prompted a batch-effect correction. Normalized Chao1 diversity was significantly lower in multiple sclerosis patients than controls, suggesting substantial peripheral T-cell clonal expansion. The multiple sclerosis patient group was slightly younger than the control group.

Concerning this clonotype: There is no known antigen for this receptor. Per-base quality was not reported, and no clone a single base away is much larger than it.

To demonstrate the VDJtools post-analysis software, the study profiled TCR beta repertoires from the peripheral blood of 13 young patients with multiple sclerosis. Multiple sclerosis patients were children and adolescents aged about 6 to 17 years. The sequenced sample was blood. The receptor comes from a girl aged 2 to 17 with multiple sclerosis. The V and J genes are TRBV6-1 and TRBJ2-7; perhaps TRBD1 is the D gene, with 5 bases matching. The CDR3 here reads CASNEPGITYEQYF. The nucleotides read TGTGCCAGCAACGAACCAGGGATCACCTACGAGCAGTACTTC.